This T cell receptor beta chain came from a study of Graves' ophthalmopathy and Graves' hyperthyroidism. Whole-study findings and limits: Blood also harbored most expanded thyroid clonotypes above 0.001 frequency.

From RNA, the CDR3 regions of TCR beta chains were amplified and sequenced. HTBI primers were used in a first-round RT-PCR, which preceded a second-round multiplex PCR. TCRdb reprocessed the multiplex PCR reads with MiXCR, giving one entry per CDR3 protein. Of approximately 500,000 distinct CDR3 sequences in the sample, around an eighth were seen once. Many counts were recorded for this clonotype. Its antigen is not known. With V trimmed by 1 base and J by 2 bases, 10 bases remained unmatched. This CDR3 has 17 residues. Per germline, CDR1 SGHAT and CDR2 FQDESV (reference sequence). Approximately 10 ml of fresh blood yielded the PBMCs by density gradient.

The receptor's source is a woman younger than 45 with Graves' ophthalmopathy. The V gene is TRBV11-1, the J gene TRBJ2-7; 8 nucleotides line up with TRBD2. The specimen sequenced was blood. DNA of the CDR3: TGTGCCAGCAGCTTAGGCCTAGCGGGCCCCGGGGCCTACGAGCAGTACTTC. Amino acids: CASSLGLAGPGAYEQYF.